A selection of T cell receptor beta chains follows, all from one sample in a study of cytomegalovirus exposure and HLA in healthy donors. Generated by immunoSEQ multiplex PCR, the TCRdb table keeps only in-frame clones and is missing some. Of around 180,000 clones in the sample, around 80% were seen once. Sequencing used PBMCs. These TCRs come from a girl aged 2-9 years in good health and CMV-seropositive. The CDR3 runs from the conserved cysteine through the conserved F or W. The D gene is left open where the match is weak. Clone size is given for some rows only: seen once, a few or many times, or a class if the clone is expanded.

size	D	V	length	J	DNA	CDR3
.	TRBD2	TRBV28	16	TRBJ2-1	TGTGCCAGCAGTTTAGGACTAGCGGGAGGAGAGAATGAGCAGTTCTTC	CASSLGLAGGENEQFF
.	TRBD2	TRBV9	16	TRBJ2-1	TGTGCCAGCAGCGTAGAATATGTTGGCGGGGGCAATGAGCAGTTCTTC	CASSVEYVGGGNEQFF
.	.	TRBV7-3	12	TRBJ1-1	TGTGCCAGCAGCTCCTCCAACACTGAAGCTTTCTTT	CASSSSNTEAFF
.	.	TRBV2	15	TRBJ2-2	TGTGCCAGCAGTGGAGACTGGGTGAACACCGGGGAGCTGTTTTTT	CASSGDWVNTGELFF
.	.	TRBV5-4	14	TRBJ2-5	TGTGCCAGCAGTACCCCTAGGCAGGGTCAGACCCAGTACTTC	CASSTPRQGQTQYF
.	.	TRBV19	12	TRBJ1-1	TGTGCCAGACCTCAGAGGGGGACTGAAGCTTTCTTT	CARPQRGTEAFF
.	.	TRBV7-9	15	TRBJ2-7	TGTGCCAGCAGCAGCAAAAGACTCCCGACCTACGAGCAGTACTTC	CASSSKRLPTYEQYF
.	TRBD2	TRBV7-8	15	TRBJ2-2	TGTGCCAGCAGCACGACTAGCGGGAGGCTCGGGGAGCTGTTTTTT	CASSTTSGRLGELFF
few	.	TRBV6-6	14	TRBJ1-3	TGTGCCAGCAGCTACCGGGTCTCTGGAAACACCATATATTTT	CASSYRVSGNTIYF
.	.	TRBV14	15	TRBJ2-7	TGTGCCAGCAGCGCCCTACGGGACAACTCCTACGAGCAGTACTTC	CASSALRDNSYEQYF
.	TRBD2	TRBV11-3	15	TRBJ2-1	TGTGCCAGCAGCGAAAGCGGGGGGGCCTGGAATGAGCAGTTCTTC	CASSESGGAWNEQFF
once	.	TRBV6-1	15	TRBJ1-3	TGTGCCAGCAGTGAAGGGCGGGTCTCTGGAAACACCATATATTTT	CASSEGRVSGNTIYF
.	TRBD2	TRBV6-6	14	TRBJ2-7	TGTGCCGCATTAGGGGCTAGCGGGGGATGGGGGCAGTACTTC	CAALGASGGWGQYF
.	TRBD2	TRBV2	15	TRBJ2-1	TGTGCCAGCAGAAAAGGGACTAGCGCTTACAATGAGCAGTTCTTC	CASRKGTSAYNEQFF
.	TRBD1	TRBV19	13	TRBJ2-7	TGTGCCAGTAGAGGGGGACAGGTCTACGAGCAGTACTTC	CASRGGQVYEQYF
.	TRBD2	TRBV27	17	TRBJ2-7	TGTGCCAGCAGTTTTTCCATGGTCGGGAGGGCCTCCTACGAGCAGTACTTC	CASSFSMVGRASYEQYF
.	.	TRBV6-5	14	TRBJ2-7	TGTGCCAGCAGTTCCTTGGGACATCCGTACGAGCAGTACTTC	CASSSLGHPYEQYF
.	TRBD1	TRBV30	13	TRBJ2-7	TGTGCCTGGACTCGGGACAGGGGCTACGAGCAGTACTTC	CAWTRDRGYEQYF
.	.	TRBV5-1	15	TRBJ2-3	TGCGCCAGCAGCTTGGTGGCAGTTGGCACAGATACGCAGTATTTT	CASSLVAVGTDTQYF
.	TRBD1	TRBV5-8	15	TRBJ1-4	TGTGCCAGCAGCCGCACAGGGGGGTACAATGAAAAACTGTTTTTT	CASSRTGGYNEKLFF
.	.	TRBV11-3	14	TRBJ1-1	TGTGCCAGCAGCCGGACGGGAAAGAACACTGAAGCTTTCTTT	CASSRTGKNTEAFF
.	TRBD1	TRBV7-3	15	TRBJ1-1	TGTGCCAGCAGCCCAGGGACAGCACCGAACACTGAAGCTTTCTTT	CASSPGTAPNTEAFF
.	.	TRBV9	13	TRBJ2-3	TGTGCCAGCAGCGGGGCAGTCCCAGATACGCAGTATTTT	CASSGAVPDTQYF
.	TRBD1	TRBV19	17	TRBJ2-4	TGTGCCAGTAGTATTGGGACAGGCCCACTAGCCAAAAACATTCAGTACTTC	CASSIGTGPLAKNIQYF
.	TRBD1	TRBV18	15	TRBJ1-1	TGTGCCAGCTCACTGCAGGGGGCTTGGGGCACTGAAGCTTTCTTT	CASSLQGAWGTEAFF
.	.	TRBV2	15	TRBJ2-1	TGTGCCAGCTCCCGGAAGGGGGGGACCTACAATGAGCAGTTCTTC	CASSRKGGTYNEQFF
.	.	TRBV6-6	15	TRBJ1-6	TGTGCCAGCAGTTACTCTTTCGGGGACATTTCACCCCTCCACTTT	CASSYSFGDISPLHF
.	.	TRBV4-1	16	TRBJ2-5	TGCGCCAGCAGCCAGCAATTCGAATTGGGGGCAGAGACCCAGTACTTC	CASSQQFELGAETQYF
.	.	TRBV11-2	14	TRBJ1-3	TGTGCCAGCAGCCCCGGGGTCTCTGGAAACACCATATATTTT	CASSPGVSGNTIYF
.	.	TRBV27	15	TRBJ1-2	TGTGCCAGCAGTTTAATGGGGGGGGCCTCCTATGGCTACACCTTC	CASSLMGGASYGYTF
.	TRBD1	TRBV28	15	TRBJ2-1	TGTGCCAGCGTACCCGGGACAGGGGCTTACAATGAGCAGTTCTTC	CASVPGTGAYNEQFF
.	.	TRBV30	16	TRBJ1-5	TGTGCCTGGAGTGCCCGATCCGGGACTGTGAATCAGCCCCAGCATTTT	CAWSARSGTVNQPQHF
.	.	TRBV28	13	TRBJ2-3	TGTGCCAGCAGCCCCCTAAACGCAGATACGCAGTATTTT	CASSPLNADTQYF
.	TRBD1	TRBV6-1	13	TRBJ2-2	TGTGCCAGCGGGAGGACAGGGGTCGGGGAGCTGTTTTTT	CASGRTGVGELFF
once	TRBD1	TRBV29-1	13	TRBJ2-7	TGCAGCGCCTCTCGGACAGGGGTCCTCGAGCAGTACTTC	CSASRTGVLEQYF
.	.	TRBV5-1	15	TRBJ2-7	TGCGCCAGCAGCTCCCCGGGTCCGCCCGACTACGAGCAGTACTTC	CASSSPGPPDYEQYF
.	.	TRBV5-4	15	TRBJ2-4	TGTGCCAGCAGCACAAGGTCGGGTGTCAAAAACATTCAGTACTTC	CASSTRSGVKNIQYF
once	.	TRBV25-1	13	TRBJ2-3	TGTGCCAGCAGATTACCTGCGGGGGATACGCAGTATTTT	CASRLPAGDTQYF
.	TRBD2	TRBV11-2	19	TRBJ2-2	TGTGCCAGCAGCTTAGTATACACTGGGACTAGCGGAAACACCGGGGAGCTGTTTTTT	CASSLVYTGTSGNTGELFF
.	.	TRBV11-2	15	TRBJ1-1	TGTGCCAGCAGCTTAGGTGCGGGGGCGGCCACTGAAGCTTTCTTT	CASSLGAGAATEAFF
few	TRBD1	TRBV7-7	17	TRBJ2-6	TGTGCTAGCGGCACCGGGACAGGGCTGTATGGGGCCAACGTCCTGACTTTC	CASGTGTGLYGANVLTF
.	.	TRBV19	13	TRBJ2-5	TGTGCCAGTAGTATTAGCGGACAAGAGACCCAGTACTTC	CASSISGQETQYF
.	.	TRBV21-1	18	TRBJ1-4	TGTGCCAGCAGCAAAGGGGGGCACCACAGGGGTGGGAATGAAAAACTGTTTTTT	CASSKGGHHRGGNEKLFF
once	.	TRBV5-6	13	TRBJ2-3	TGTGCCAGCAGCCAGACTAGCACAGATACGCAGTATTTT	CASSQTSTDTQYF
.	TRBD2	TRBV9	15	TRBJ2-7	TGTGCCAGCAGCGTAGGGACTAGCGAACCCTACGAGCAGTACTTC	CASSVGTSEPYEQYF
.	TRBD1	TRBV28	15	TRBJ1-1	TGTGCCAGCAGCTGGACAGGCGACATGAACACTGAAGCTTTCTTT	CASSWTGDMNTEAFF
.	.	TRBV18	16	TRBJ1-6	TGTGCCAGCTCACCACCCGCCCGGGGGGCAGGTTCACCCCTCCACTTT	CASSPPARGAGSPLHF
.	TRBD1	TRBV27	16	TRBJ2-2	TGTGCCAGCTCAAGGGGACAGGACAGCATTACCGGGGAGCTGTTTTTT	CASSRGQDSITGELFF
.	TRBD1	TRBV28	14	TRBJ1-5	TGTGCCAGTGACAGGGGTTTTGGCAATCAGCCCCAGCATTTT	CASDRGFGNQPQHF
.	TRBD1	TRBV28	15	TRBJ2-7	TGTGCCAGCAGTTTACCGGGACAGGGGGCCTACGAGCAGTACTTC	CASSLPGQGAYEQYF
.	.	TRBV19	17	TRBJ1-1	TGTGCCAGCCGGTTTGGGGGGAGGACCACCATGAACACTGAAGCTTTCTTT	CASRFGGRTTMNTEAFF
.	.	TRBV20-1	10	TRBJ1-1	TGCAGTGGGGCGGGCACTGAAGCTTTCTTT	CSGAGTEAFF
.	TRBD2	TRBV30	15	TRBJ2-5	TGTGCCTGGAGTGGGGGACTAGCAGTAGGGGAGACCCAGTACTTC	CAWSGGLAVGETQYF
.	.	TRBV28	16	TRBJ2-6	TGTGCCAGCATTCCGGGACAATTTTCTGGGGCCAACGTCCTGACTTTC	CASIPGQFSGANVLTF
.	TRBD2	TRBV30	21	TRBJ2-1	TGTGCCTGGAGGGGGGGGTCGACTACCAAGTCCCGGAGGAGCTCCTACAATGAGCAGTTCTTC	CAWRGGSTTKSRRSSYNEQFF
.	TRBD2	TRBV13	15	TRBJ2-1	TGTGCCAGCAGCTCGGGACTAGCGGGAGTCCATGAGCAGTTCTTC	CASSSGLAGVHEQFF
.	TRBD2	TRBV15	17	TRBJ2-1	TGTGCCGCGAGCAGCACTAGCGGCAAGCCCTATCCCGATGAGCAGTTCTTC	CAASSTSGKPYPDEQFF
.	TRBD1	TRBV28	18	TRBJ1-3	TGTGCCAGCAGTTTTAGGGACAGGCCCACAACCTCTGGAAACACCATATATTTT	CASSFRDRPTTSGNTIYF
.	TRBD2	TRBV19	15	TRBJ2-7	TGTGCCAGTAGTCAAGGGACTAGCGGGAGAAGAGGGCAGTACTTC	CASSQGTSGRRGQYF